This TCR beta chain appears in the sequencing data of a study of tumor-infiltrating lymphocytes in localized non-small cell lung cancer. Study-level results: Different pieces of the same tissue went to different assays, confounding technical variation with intratumor heterogeneity. T-cell fraction did not differ between immunotypes IM1 and IM2.

Clones were read by immunoSEQ multiplex PCR, and TCRdb kept only the in-frame ones, dropping some. The data show more than 2,000 clones, with 40% to 65% seen just once and about 13% held by the top ten. As for this clone: Its matching antigen is unknown.

The receptor comes from a human donor with non-small cell lung cancer. Some clones in this sample may be carry-over from other donors' samples. Sequencing was carried out using uninvolved lung tissue not adjacent to the tumor.

CDR3 protein: CASSFLQGYEQYF. The CDR3 coding sequence is TGTGCCAGCAGCTTCCTGCAGGGCTACGAGCAGTACTTC. V is TRBV5-6 and J is TRBJ2-7; a weak D match, TRBD1 (5 bases). Trimming cost V 2 bases and J 3 bases, with 9 bases left between them. The germline CDR1 and CDR2 sequences are SGHDT and YYEEEE. This CDR3 has 13 amino acids. The full variable domain, in which reference TRBV5-6 and TRBJ2-7 provide the parts outside the CDR3, is DAGVTQSPTHLIKTRGQQVTLRCSPKSGHDTVSWYQQALGQGPQFIFQYYEEEERQRGNFPDRFSGHQFPNYSSELNVNALLLGDSALYLCASSFLQGYEQYFGPGTRLTVT.